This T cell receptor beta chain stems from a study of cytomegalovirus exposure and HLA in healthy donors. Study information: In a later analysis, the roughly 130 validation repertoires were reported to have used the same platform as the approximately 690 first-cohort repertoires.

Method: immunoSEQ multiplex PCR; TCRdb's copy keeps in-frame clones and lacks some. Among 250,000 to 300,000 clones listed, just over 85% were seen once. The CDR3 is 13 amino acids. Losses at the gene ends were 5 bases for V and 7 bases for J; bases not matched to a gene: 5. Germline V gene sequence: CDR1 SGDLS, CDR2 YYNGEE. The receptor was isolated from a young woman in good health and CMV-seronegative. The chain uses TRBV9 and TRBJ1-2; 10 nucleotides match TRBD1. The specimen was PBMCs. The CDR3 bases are TGTGCCAGCAGTGGGGGACAGGGGTTTGGCTACACCTTC. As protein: CASSGGQGFGYTF.